This T cell receptor (beta chain) was identified during a study of cytomegalovirus exposure and HLA in healthy donors. This clone was found a few times. PCR was performed using 60 Vbeta and 13 Jbeta primers. Libraries were prepared by immunoSEQ multiplex PCR; TCRdb keeps only in-frame clonotypes and omits some of them. The sample carries 100,000 to 150,000 clones, roughly 82% recorded once. CDR1 GTSNPN and CDR2 SVGIG come from the germline V gene (reference sequence). With 1 base clipped from V and 4 bases from J, the junction kept 1 base outside the gene matches. This CDR3 region has 13 residues. The chain couples TRBV30 to TRBJ1-2, with 9 bases identical to TRBD1. The source material was PBMCs. The sequence derives from a man between 18 and 29 years old in good health and CMV-seropositive. CDR3 sequence reads: CAWSEQGAYGYTF. The DNA of the CDR3 is TGTGCCTGGAGTGAACAGGGGGCCTATGGCTACACCTTC. Combining the CDR3 with reference TRBV30 and TRBJ1-2 gives the whole variable domain SQTIHQWPATLVQPVGSPLSLECTVEGTSNPNLYWYRQAAGRGLQLLFYSVGIGQISSEVPQNLSASRPQDRQFILSSKKLLLSDSGFYLCAWSEQGAYGYTFGSGTRLTVV.